The 17 T cell receptor beta chains below were found in one sample sequenced in a study of cytomegalovirus exposure and HLA in healthy donors. This PCR relied on a set of 60 Vbeta primers and 13 Jbeta primers. Clones were read by immunoSEQ multiplex PCR, and TCRdb kept only the in-frame ones, dropping some. The sample lists about 230,000 clones; roughly 84% were seen once. The specimen was PBMCs. These receptors originate from a human donor in good health.

The chain links TRBV2 to TRBJ2-7; 14 nucleotides match TRBD2. The V segment lost 1 base and the J segment 7 bases; nucleotides outside the gene matches: 3. The CDR3 is 15 amino acids. Per the germline V gene, CDR1 is SNHLY and CDR2 is FYNNEI. The CDR3 sequence is CASSEGLAGGFEQYF. CDR3 nucleotide sequence: TGTGCCAGCAGTGAAGGACTAGCGGGAGGGTTTGAGCAGTACTTC.

The chain joins TRBV9 to TRBJ2-5, with a possible D match to TRBD2 (6 bases). The CDR3 has 14 residues. The germline CDR1 and CDR2 sequences are SGDLS and YYNGEE. Between the trimmed V and J ends, which lost 0 bases and 9 bases, there was a span of 15 bases. DNA for the CDR3: TGTGCCAGCAGCGTAGCGGGAGTAGGCGAGGCCCAGTACTTC. Its protein is CASSVAGVGEAQYF. The full variable domain, completed using reference TRBV9 and TRBJ2-5, is DSGVTQTPKHLITATGQRVTLRCSPRSGDLSVYWYQQSLDQGLQFLIQYYNGEERAKGNILERFSAQQFPDLHSELNLSSLELGDSALYFCASSVAGVGEAQYFGPGTRLLVL.

DNA of the CDR3: TGTGCCAGCAGCTTAAGATCTAACTACGAGCAGTACTTC. Protein product: CASSLRSNYEQYF. The gene calls are TRBV11-2 and TRBJ2-7; no reliable D call. The CDR3 length is 13 residues. The germline V gene has CDR1 SGHAT and CDR2 FQNNGV. With 2 bases removed from V and 3 bases from J, the gap between germline ends came to 8 bases. Full variable domain (outside the CDR3, taken from reference TRBV11-2 and TRBJ2-7): EAGVAQSPRYKIIEKRQSVAFWCNPISGHATLYWYQQILGQGPKLLIQFQNNGVVDDSQLPKDRFSAERLKGVDSTLKIQPAKLEDSAVYLCASSLRSNYEQYFGPGTRLTVT.

The chain is built from TRBV6-6 and TRBJ1-1, with 9 bases lining up with TRBD1. V dropped 5 bases and J dropped 1; count of bases not matched to a gene: 8. The CDR3 has 16 residues. Germline V gene sequence: CDR1 MNHNY, CDR2 SVGAGI (reference sequence). In nucleotides, the CDR3 is TGTGCCAGCAGTCGGACAGGGGCGGATCGGAACACTGAAGCTTTCTTT. As protein: CASSRTGADRNTEAFF.

This chain connects TRBV28 to TRBJ1-1; D is uncertain. V lost 3 bases and J lost 0, with 8 bases in between. Per germline, CDR1 MDHEN and CDR2 SYDVKM. The CDR3 runs 14 residues. The CDR3, as DNA: TGTGCCAGCAGTTTCGTCAGGATGAACACTGAAGCTTTCTTT. Protein sequence: CASSFVRMNTEAFF. Combining the CDR3 with reference TRBV28 and TRBJ1-1 gives the whole variable domain DVKVTQSSRYLVKRTGEKVFLECVQDMDHENMFWYRQDPGLGLRLIYFSYDVKMKEKGDIPEGYSVSREKKERFSLILESASTNQTSMYLCASSFVRMNTEAFFGQGTRLTVV.

In this sample, this clone turned up once. The chain has TRBV21-1 and TRBJ1-2; TRBD1 is taken as the D call from the table, unchecked against the DNA. TRBV21-1 is assigned pseudogene status. This CDR3 is 19 amino acids long. The CDR3 reads CASSKVSGQGLDSLYGYTF. The CDR3 DNA reads TGTGCCAGCAGCAAAGTTAGTGGCCAGGGCCTCGATTCCCTCTATGGCTACACCTTC.

The chain employs TRBV18 and TRBJ2-1; 9 nucleotides match TRBD2. From germline, CDR1 is KGHSH and CDR2 LQKENI. Unmatched junction bases numbered 8, after V lost 2 bases and J lost 3 bases. The CDR3 totals 17 residues. Here the CDR3 reads CASSPYRTSGHYNEQFF. The CDR3 DNA follows: TGTGCCAGCTCACCATACCGAACTAGCGGGCACTACAATGAGCAGTTCTTC.

The rearrangement joins TRBV29-1 to TRBJ2-3, with 7 positions matching TRBD1. The trim removed 6 bases at V and 10 bases at J, leaving 7 bases unmatched. Germline V gene data show CDR1 as SQVTM and CDR2 as ANQGSEA. The CDR3 spans 11 residues. The CDR3 DNA sequence: TGCAGCGTCAAAACAGGGGATGCGCAGTATTTT. It translates to CSVKTGDAQYF.

V is TRBV20-1 and J is TRBJ2-5; no definite D call. V lost 5 bases and J lost 1, with 5 bases in between. The CDR3 loop spans 11 amino acids. Germline V gene lookup returns CDR1 DFQATT and CDR2 SNEGSKA (reference sequence). CDR3 in amino acids: CSALPQETQYF. As DNA, the CDR3 is TGCAGTGCTCTACCCCAAGAGACCCAGTACTTC.

The J gene is TRBJ2-2, the V gene TRBV19, with 12 bases lining up with TRBD2. The CDR3 contains 16 residues. Germline CDR1 is LNHDA and CDR2 is SQIVND (reference sequence). V lost 8 bases to trimming and J lost 5 bases; unmatched junction nucleotides: 9. CDR3 DNA sequence: TGTGCCAGTTTGTGGACTAGCGGGATAGGGACCGGGGAGCTGTTTTTT. This codes for CASLWTSGIGTGELFF. The full variable domain, rest sourced from reference TRBV19 and TRBJ2-2, is DGGITQSPKYLFRKEGQNVTLSCEQNLNHDAMYWYRQDPGQGLRLIYYSQIVNDFQKGDIAEGYSVSREKKESFPLTVTSAQKNPTAFYLCASLWTSGIGTGELFFGEGSRLTVL.

J is TRBJ1-4 and V is TRBV7-2, with D hard to call. From germline, CDR1 is SGHTA and CDR2 FQGNSA. CDR3 length equals 15 residues. Trimming left V 4 bases short and J 7 bases short, with 16 bases between. The CDR3 region has the DNA TGTGCCAGCAGCTCCCAAAGCCGGGCGGGTGAAAAACTGTTTTTT. Its translation is CASSSQSRAGEKLFF.

The chain links TRBV19 to TRBJ2-7; a weak D match, TRBD1 (6 bases). Germline CDR1 is LNHDA and CDR2 is SQIVND (reference sequence). The CDR3 consists of 15 residues. V was trimmed by 5 bases and J by 1 base, leaving 15 bases between them. The CDR3 protein is CASSPLDRRSYEQYF. The CDR3, as DNA: TGTGCCAGTAGTCCTCTCGACAGGAGGTCCTACGAGCAGTACTTC.

The V call is TRBV5-3, the J call TRBJ1-4; 7 bases are a match to TRBD1. TRBV5-3 is identified as an open reading frame with a role that is uncertain. With 0 bases clipped from V and 7 bases from J, the junction kept 6 bases outside the gene matches. The CDR3 runs to 15 residues. CDR3 region: CARSLGRGRSEKLFF. In DNA, the CDR3 is TGTGCCAGAAGCTTGGGAAGGGGGCGGAGTGAAAAACTGTTTTTT.

The rearrangement links TRBV7-3 to TRBJ1-2, with 9 bases aligning to TRBD1. This CDR3 contains 14 residues. With 5 bases clipped from V and 6 bases from J, the junction kept 7 bases outside the gene matches. Per the germline V gene, CDR1 is SGHTA and CDR2 is FQGTGA. The DNA for the CDR3 is TGTGCCAGCAGCCCTCGGACAGGGGAGGATGGCTACACCTTC. Translation gives CASSPRTGEDGYTF.

This sequence joins TRBV19 and TRBJ1-1, with TRBD1 matching 8 bases. CDR1 is LNHDA and CDR2 is SQIVND in the germline V gene (reference sequence). The ends lost 4 bases at V and 6 bases at J; junction bases unmatched: 16. The CDR3 runs to 17 residues. The CDR3 loop is CASSKPVWQGADSEAFF. The CDR3 DNA is TGTGCCAGTAGTAAACCGGTGTGGCAGGGGGCCGACTCTGAAGCTTTCTTT.

The J gene is TRBJ2-5, the V gene TRBV7-2, with D maybe TRBD2 (5 bases). The CDR3 consists of 14 residues. Germline values: CDR1 SGHTA, CDR2 FQGNSA. V lost 6 bases and J 1 base, leaving 12 bases between the germline ends. The CDR3 here is CASRKSSVQETQYF. CDR3 DNA sequence: TGTGCCAGCAGAAAGAGTAGCGTCCAAGAGACCCAGTACTTC.

The chain uses TRBV6-5 and TRBJ1-2, with TRBD1 identical over 7 bases. Germline CDR1 and CDR2: MNHEY and SVGAGI. After removal of 5 bases from V and 11 bases from J, the junction contained 8 bases not matched to a gene. The CDR3 sequence is 12 residues long. CDR3 nucleotides: TGTGCCAGCAGTGAAACAGGGGCGCGGTACACCTTC. Translation: CASSETGARYTF.